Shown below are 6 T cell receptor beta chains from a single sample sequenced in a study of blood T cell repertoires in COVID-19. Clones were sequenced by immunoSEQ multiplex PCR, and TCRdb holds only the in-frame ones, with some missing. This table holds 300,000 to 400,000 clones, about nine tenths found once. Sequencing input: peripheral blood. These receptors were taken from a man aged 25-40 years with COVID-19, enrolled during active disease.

The CDR3 nucleotides read TGTGCCAGCAGCTTAGGAGGGTCCGGGCAGAACACCGGGGAGCTGTTTTTT. It is translated as CASSLGGSGQNTGELFF. The genes are TRBV7-2 and TRBJ2-2; possibly TRBD2 for D (5 bases). V lost 1 base to trimming and J lost 1 base, with 13 bases between them. The CDR3 has 17 residues. Per germline, CDR1 SGHTA and CDR2 FQGNSA.

For the CDR3, the DNA is TGTGCCAGCAGCGCATGGACTAGCGGGAGGGCCAATGAGCAGTTCTTC. It codes for CASSAWTSGRANEQFF. V usage is TRBV5-8 and J usage is TRBJ2-1; 15 bases fit TRBD2. This CDR3 contains 16 residues. Trimming took 4 bases from V and 6 from J; bases not matched to a gene: 5. The germline V gene encodes CDR1 SGHTS and CDR2 YDEGEE. Full variable domain (remainder filled in from reference TRBV5-8 and TRBJ2-1): EAGVTQSPTHLIKTRGQQATLRCSPISGHTSVYWYQQALGLGLQFLLWYDEGEERNRGNFPPRFSGRQFPNYSSELNVNALELEDSALYLCASSAWTSGRANEQFFGPGTRLTVL.

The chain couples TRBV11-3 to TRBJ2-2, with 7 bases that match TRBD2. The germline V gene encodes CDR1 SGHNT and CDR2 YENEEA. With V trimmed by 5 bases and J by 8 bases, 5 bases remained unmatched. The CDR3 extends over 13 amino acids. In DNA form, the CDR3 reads TGTGCCAGCAGCGGACTGGGAGGGGGGGAGCTGTTTTTT. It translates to CASSGLGGGELFF.

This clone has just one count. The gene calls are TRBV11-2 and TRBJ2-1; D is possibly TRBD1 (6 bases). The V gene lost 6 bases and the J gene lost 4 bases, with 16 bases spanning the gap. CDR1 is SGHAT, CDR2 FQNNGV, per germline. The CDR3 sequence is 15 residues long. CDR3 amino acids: CASRGWGRQYNEQFF. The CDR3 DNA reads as TGTGCCAGCAGAGGGTGGGGGCGACAATACAATGAGCAGTTCTTC.

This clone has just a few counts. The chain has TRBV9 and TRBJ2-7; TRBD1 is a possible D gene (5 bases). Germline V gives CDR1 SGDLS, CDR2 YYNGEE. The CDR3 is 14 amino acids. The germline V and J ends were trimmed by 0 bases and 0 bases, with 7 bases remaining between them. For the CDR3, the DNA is TGTGCCAGCAGCGTAGAACAGGCCTCCTACGAGCAGTACTTC. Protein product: CASSVEQASYEQYF.

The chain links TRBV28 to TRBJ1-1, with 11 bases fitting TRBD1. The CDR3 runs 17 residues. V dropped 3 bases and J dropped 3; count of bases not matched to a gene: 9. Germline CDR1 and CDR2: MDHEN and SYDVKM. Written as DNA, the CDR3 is TGTGCCAGCAGTTTTTACATCCTGGGACAGGGGGACACTGAAGCTTTCTTT. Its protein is CASSFYILGQGDTEAFF.